The clone carrying this T cell receptor (beta chain) was counted a few times. Its target is unknown. The sample comes from a study of shared clonotypes between healthy human individuals. The CDR3 runs 13 residues. The germline V gene has CDR1 SGHNT and CDR2 YYREEE (reference sequence). V lost 4 bases and J lost 5, with 12 bases in between. Overall study findings and caveats: A handful of donors showed sharing of approximately 5% of naive CD4 clonotypes.

Every one of the donors was a Caucasian adult that lived in Nashville, Tennessee. Assay: immunoSEQ multiplex PCR; the TCRdb copy retains only in-frame clones and omits some. There are 950,000 to 1,100,000 clones in the sample; under 80% occur only once, and 1.4% lies in the top ten. The rearrangement links TRBV5-4 to TRBJ2-5, with D maybe TRBD2 (7 bases). Sequencing used memory CD4+ T cells sorted from blood. As to subset: CD45RA-negative fraction. This sequence originates from a man between 18 and 35 years old in good health. The DNA for the CDR3 is TGTGCCAGCAGCGGGTCGGGGGGCGAGACCCAGTACTTC. It translates to CASSGSGGETQYF.